Shown below are 8 T cell receptor beta chains from a single sample sequenced in a study of T cells after yellow fever vaccination. TCRdb re-called the 5' RACE reads through MiXCR, storing one row per CDR3 protein. Here the sample spans 300,000 to 400,000 distinct CDR3 sequences, 8.7% being singletons. The specimen comprised PBMCs, sampled on the day of the first yellow fever vaccination. The receptors derive from a man between 18 and 29 years old who received the YFV17D yellow fever vaccine.

This chain links TRBV12-3 or TRBV12-4 with TRBJ2-2; 10 bases align to TRBD1. V was clipped by 5 bases and J by 6 bases; unmatched bases: 6. The CDR3 spans 15 residues. CDR3 loop: CASSDGGQGPGELFF. CDR3 nucleotide sequence: TGTGCCAGCAGTGACGGGGGACAGGGGCCCGGGGAGCTGTTTTTT.

This clonotype occurred a few times. The gene calls are TRBV12-3 or TRBV12-4 and TRBJ1-1; TRBD1 matches at 10 bases. V was clipped by 7 bases and J by 8 bases; unmatched bases: 7. The CDR3 covers 13 residues. CDR3 region: CASTGTGVSEAFF. The CDR3 nucleotides are TGTGCCAGCACCGGGACAGGGGTCTCCGAAGCTTTCTTT.

This clonotype was detected many times. The chain joins TRBV10-1 to TRBJ2-7; TRBD1 is a possible D gene (5 bases). The germline V gene has CDR1 WNHNN and CDR2 SYGVQD (reference sequence). The CDR3 spans 15 residues. V lost 5 bases and J 2 bases, leaving 16 bases between the germline ends. In DNA, the CDR3 is TGCGCCAGCAGTCGGCAGGGCAGATCGGCCTACGAGCAGTACGTC. Its translation: CASSRQGRSAYEQYV.

This clonotype was detected only a few times. The chain recombines TRBV7-6 with TRBJ1-2; D ambiguous. The CDR3 length is 15 residues. Germline loops: CDR1 SGHVS, CDR2 FNYEAQ. V shed 3 bases and J shed 1 base, with 12 bases lying between them. The CDR3 loop is CASSFGRSLNYGYTF. The CDR3 bases are TGTGCCAGCAGCTTTGGACGGAGCCTTAACTATGGCTACACCTTC. The full variable domain, rest sourced from reference TRBV7-6 and TRBJ1-2, is GAGVSQSPRYKVTKRGQDVALRCDPISGHVSLYWYRQALGQGPEFLTYFNYEAQQDKSGLPNDRFSAERPEGSISTLTIQRTEQRDSAMYRCASSFGRSLNYGYTFGSGTRLTVV.

V gene TRBV28 combines with J gene TRBJ2-3, with 8 bases that match TRBD2. The length of the CDR3 is 17 residues. The germline V gene encodes CDR1 MDHEN and CDR2 SYDVKM. J gave up 3 bases and V 5 bases, and 13 bases lay outside the gene matches. CDR3 residues: CASSPPGAGVTTDTQYF. The CDR3, as DNA: TGTGCCAGCAGTCCACCGGGAGCGGGGGTGACGACAGATACGCAGTATTTT.

This clonotype has at least ten counts. V gene TRBV27 combines with J gene TRBJ2-2; D may match TRBD1 or TRBD2 (5 bases each). V was shortened by 2 bases and J by 2 bases, with 9 bases between the two germline ends. CDR1 is MNHEY, CDR2 SMNVEV, per germline (reference sequence). This CDR3 contains 15 residues. As DNA, the CDR3 is TGTGCCAGCAGTTTAAACGGGGCCAACACCGGGGAGCTGTTTTTT. Translation: CASSLNGANTGELFF.

The genes are TRBV30 and TRBJ2-5; D unresolved. Germline V gene lookup returns CDR1 GTSNPN and CDR2 SVGIG (reference sequence). This CDR3 spans 11 amino acids. V lost 1 base and J 1 base, leaving 1 base between the germline ends. The CDR3 nucleotides are TGTGCCTGGAGTGCCCAAGAGACCCAGTACTTC. Translation gives CAWSAQETQYF.

This clonotype was seen only a few times. The chain recombines TRBV4-1 with TRBJ2-2; D is possibly TRBD2 (6 bases). CDR3 length: 15 amino acids. Germline V lookup: CDR1 MGHRA, CDR2 YSYEKL. V lost 4 bases and J lost 6, with 15 bases in between. This CDR3 reads CASSPLRGKPGELFF. The DNA for the CDR3 is TGCGCCAGCAGCCCCCTCCGGGGGAAGCCCGGGGAGCTGTTTTTT.